A single sample gave rise to the 17 T cell receptor beta chains below, sequenced in a study of blood T cell repertoires in COVID-19. Produced via immunoSEQ multiplex PCR; TCRdb's table is partial and in-frame only. This repertoire shows approximately 390,000 clones, roughly 86% found once; its top ten account for roughly 2%. The sequenced sample consisted of PBMCs or T cells enriched from blood (not recorded which). Receptors originate from a woman between 35 and 50 years old with acute COVID-19.

This chain uses TRBV5-1 with TRBJ2-3, with D tentatively TRBD2 (5 bases). Germline V lookup: CDR1 SGHRS, CDR2 YFSETQ. Trimming took off 0 bases at V and 1 base at J, with 9 bases between the two ends. The CDR3 runs 15 residues. The CDR3 loop is CASSLGGSGTDTQYF. Written as DNA, the CDR3 is TGCGCCAGCAGCTTGGGTGGGAGTGGCACAGATACGCAGTATTTT.

The V and J genes are TRBV2 and TRBJ2-7; D is perhaps TRBD1 (6 bases). V was trimmed by 3 bases and J by 3 bases, leaving 12 bases between them. The germline V gene has CDR1 SNHLY and CDR2 FYNNEI. The CDR3 has 14 residues. DNA of the CDR3: TGTGCCAGCAGTGACAGGGGCCTTTACTACGAGCAGTACTTC. It encodes CASSDRGLYYEQYF.

The chain carries TRBV23-1 and TRBJ1-2; 10 positions match TRBD1. TRBV23-1 is marked as an open reading frame, function uncertain. V dropped 11 bases and J dropped 6; count of bases not matched to a gene: 6. CDR3 length equals 12 residues. CDR3 DNA sequence: TGCGCCGGAAAGACAGGGGGCGATGGCTACACCTTC. Amino acid sequence: CAGKTGGDGYTF.

The rearrangement uses TRBV30 and TRBJ1-3, with D uncertain. The V end was cut by 1 base, the J end by 6 bases, with 13 bases between. Germline assignment: CDR1 GTSNPN and CDR2 SVGIG (reference sequence). The CDR3 spans 14 residues. The CDR3 DNA sequence: TGTGCCTGGAGTGACCGGGTCCTCCCAAACACCATATATTTT. Translated: CAWSDRVLPNTIYF.

The chain carries TRBV19 and TRBJ2-5, with a possible D match to TRBD2 (6 bases). This CDR3 contains 15 residues. Trimming cost V 6 bases and J 5 bases, with 19 bases left between them. Germline V gene sequence: CDR1 LNHDA, CDR2 SQIVND (reference sequence). The CDR3 sequence is CASRKGTEPRETQYF. The CDR3 nucleotides read TGTGCCAGTAGGAAAGGGACTGAGCCTCGGGAGACCCAGTACTTC.

This clone showed up many times. The chain recombines TRBV4-1 with TRBJ1-2; possibly TRBD1 for D (6 bases). The CDR3 is 15 amino acids. Germline CDR1 and CDR2: MGHRA and YSYEKL. V lost 1 base and J 8 bases, leaving 17 bases between the germline ends. CDR3 bases: TGCGCCAGCAGCCAAGTGCACAGGGAAACGGGAGGCTACACCTTC. Its translation: CASSQVHRETGGYTF.

The chain combines TRBV24-1 with TRBJ2-1, with TRBD2 matching over 7 bases. Germline V gives CDR1 KGHDR, CDR2 SFDVKD. With V trimmed by 4 bases and J by 8 bases, 10 bases remained unmatched. The CDR3 sequence is 15 residues long. The CDR3 here is CATSDPGQRGDEQFF. In DNA form, the CDR3 reads TGTGCCACCAGTGACCCCGGGCAGCGGGGAGATGAGCAGTTCTTC.

The sample holds one count of this clone. The chain recombines TRBV7-9 with TRBJ2-6; weak D call: TRBD1 (6 bases). From germline, CDR1 is SEHNR and CDR2 FQNEAQ (reference sequence). V was shortened by 4 bases and J by 0 bases, with 16 bases between the two germline ends. The CDR3 has 18 amino acids. CDR3 nucleotide sequence: TGTGCCAGCAGCTCGAGGACAGCCACGGTCTCTGGGGCCAACGTCCTGACTTTC. The encoded protein is CASSSRTATVSGANVLTF.

The genes are TRBV15 and TRBJ1-2; TRBD1 matches at 7 bases. V shed 4 bases and J 4 bases; nucleotides not matched to a gene: 9. Germline lookup yields CDR1 LNHNV and CDR2 YYDKDF (reference sequence). The CDR3 has 15 residues. CDR3 sequence: CATSNKRTGPYGYTF. CDR3 nucleotides: TGTGCCACCAGCAATAAGAGGACAGGCCCCTATGGCTACACCTTC.

The chain couples TRBV9 to TRBJ2-1, with TRBD2 matching over 8 bases. The germline V gene encodes CDR1 SGDLS and CDR2 YYNGEE. V lost 3 bases and J lost 0; bases outside the gene matches: 11. The CDR3 runs to 18 residues. The CDR3 nucleotides are TGTGCCAGCAGCGCCGTACGGGGGGGCTCCCTCTCCTACAATGAGCAGTTCTTC. Translated: CASSAVRGGSLSYNEQFF.

The chain couples TRBV6-5 to TRBJ1-2, with 8 bases lining up with TRBD1. Germline trimming cut 8 bases from V and 8 bases from J; bases unmatched to any gene: 13. In germline, CDR1 is MNHEY, CDR2 SVGAGI. The CDR3 runs 14 residues. The CDR3 is CASGTDRARIGYTF. The CDR3 DNA reads TGTGCCAGCGGTACGGACAGGGCCCGCATAGGCTACACCTTC.

CDR3 region: CASSMAGAGELFF. In DNA form, the CDR3 reads TGTGCCAGTAGTATGGCGGGGGCCGGGGAGCTGTTTTTT. The chain couples TRBV19 to TRBJ2-2; TRBD2 aligns across 7 bases. V gave up 3 bases and J gave up 6 bases; unmatched junction bases: 1. This CDR3 has 13 residues. In germline, CDR1 is LNHDA, CDR2 SQIVND (reference sequence).

This clone was seen just once. The rearrangement joins TRBV4-2 to TRBJ1-2, with D unresolved. Germline CDR1 LGHNA, CDR2 YNFKEQ. The length of the CDR3 is 13 residues. With 0 bases removed from V and 1 base from J, the gap between germline ends came to 3 bases. CDR3 protein: CASSQDRNYGYTF. For the CDR3, the DNA is TGTGCCAGCAGCCAAGATCGTAACTATGGCTACACCTTC.

The chain employs TRBV24-1 and TRBJ1-1; tentative D call: TRBD1 (5 bases). The CDR3 has 16 residues. Trimming left V 1 base short and J 5 bases short, with 16 bases between. CDR1 and CDR2 (germline): KGHDR, SFDVKD. The CDR3 DNA reads TGTGCCACCAGTGATTTTAGAGACCTGGGGGGTACTGAAGCTTTCTTT. This sequence encodes CATSDFRDLGGTEAFF.

The CDR3 loop is CASSSGQSNQPQHF. DNA for the CDR3: TGTGCCAGCAGCTCCGGACAGTCCAATCAGCCCCAGCATTTT. The chain recombines TRBV2 with TRBJ1-5; weak D call: TRBD1 (6 bases). V gave up 6 bases and J gave up 3 bases, with 12 bases separating them. Germline CDR1 and CDR2: SNHLY and FYNNEI. The CDR3 has 14 residues.

The chain combines TRBV27 with TRBJ2-7, with D maybe TRBD1 (7 bases). The CDR3 runs to 14 residues. CDR1 MNHEY and CDR2 SMNVEV come from the germline V gene (reference sequence). Trimming took 6 bases from V and 5 from J, leaving 17 bases between them. This CDR3 reads CASRFSQGRNEQYF. The CDR3 nucleotides are TGTGCCAGCAGGTTTTCACAGGGGAGGAACGAGCAGTACTTC.

The chain combines TRBV4-2 with TRBJ2-3, with 9 bases aligning to TRBD2. This CDR3 comprises 17 residues. V was pared by 1 base and J by 3 bases, with 8 bases of the junction left unmatched. Germline V gene data show CDR1 as LGHNA and CDR2 as YNFKEQ. This CDR3 is CASSQGVVTSGTDTQYF. CDR3 bases: TGTGCCAGCAGCCAAGGGGTGGTGACTAGCGGTACAGATACGCAGTATTTT.